Detailed here is one TCR beta chain. The data were obtained in a study of Ad26.COV2.S vaccination and SARS-CoV-2 variants. The method was immunoSEQ multiplex PCR; TCRdb's version includes in-frame clones alone and lacks a portion of them. Among about 350,000 clones, about 90% were seen once, and the ten largest hold roughly 3.9%. Per germline, CDR1 MRHNA and CDR2 SNTAGT. This CDR3 is 16 amino acids long. J lost 6 bases, V lost 3 bases, and 10 bases had no gene match. The TCR was taken from a human donor who had recovered from COVID-19. The chain employs TRBV6-4 and TRBJ2-1; 8 bases are shared with TRBD1. Sequenced here: peripheral blood, sampled after recovery from COVID-19. This CDR3 is CASSEGWTGSGNEQFF. In DNA form, the CDR3 reads TGTGCCAGCAGTGAAGGCTGGACAGGGAGTGGCAATGAGCAGTTCTTC.